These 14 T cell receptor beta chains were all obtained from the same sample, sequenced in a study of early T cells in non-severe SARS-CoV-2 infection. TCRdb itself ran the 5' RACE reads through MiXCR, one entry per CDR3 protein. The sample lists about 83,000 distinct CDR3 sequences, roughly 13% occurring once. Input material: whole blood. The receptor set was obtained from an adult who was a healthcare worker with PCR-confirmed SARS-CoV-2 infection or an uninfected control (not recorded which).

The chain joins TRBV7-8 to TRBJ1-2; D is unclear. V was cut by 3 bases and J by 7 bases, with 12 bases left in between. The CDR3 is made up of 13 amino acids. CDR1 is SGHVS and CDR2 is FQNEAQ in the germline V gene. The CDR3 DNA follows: TGTGCCAGCAGCTTGGGGAGTGGAGCTGGCTACACCTTC. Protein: CASSLGSGAGYTF. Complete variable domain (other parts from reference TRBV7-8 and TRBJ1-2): GAGVSQSPRYKVAKRGQDVALRCDPISGHVSLFWYQQALGQGPEFLTYFQNEAQLDKSGLPSDRFFAERPEGSVSTLKIQRTQQEDSAVYLCASSLGSGAGYTFGSGTRLTVV.

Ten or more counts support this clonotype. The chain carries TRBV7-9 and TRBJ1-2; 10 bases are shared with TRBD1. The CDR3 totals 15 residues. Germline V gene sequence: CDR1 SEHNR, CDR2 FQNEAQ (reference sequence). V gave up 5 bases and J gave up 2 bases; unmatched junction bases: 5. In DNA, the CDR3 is TGTGCCAGCAGCCCCCGGGACAGGGGAAACTATGGCTACACCTTC. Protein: CASSPRDRGNYGYTF.

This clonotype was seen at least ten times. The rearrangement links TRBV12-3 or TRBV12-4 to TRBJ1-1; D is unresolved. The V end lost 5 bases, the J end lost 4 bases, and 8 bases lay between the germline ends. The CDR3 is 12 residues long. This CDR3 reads CASSRLSTEAFF. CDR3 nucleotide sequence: TGTGCCAGCAGTCGGCTGAGCACTGAAGCTTTCTTT.

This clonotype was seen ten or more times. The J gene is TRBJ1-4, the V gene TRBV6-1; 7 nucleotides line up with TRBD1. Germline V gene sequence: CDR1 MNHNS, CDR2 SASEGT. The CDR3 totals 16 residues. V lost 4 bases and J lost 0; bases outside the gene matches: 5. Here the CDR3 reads CASSVGTASTNEKLFF. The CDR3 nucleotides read TGTGCCAGCAGTGTTGGGACAGCTTCAACTAATGAAAAACTGTTTTTT.

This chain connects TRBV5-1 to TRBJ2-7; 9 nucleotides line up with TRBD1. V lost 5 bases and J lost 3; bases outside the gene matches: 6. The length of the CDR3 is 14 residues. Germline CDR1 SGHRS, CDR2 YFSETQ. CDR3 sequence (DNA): TGCGCCAGCAGAAGTACAGGGGGCAGCTACGAGCAGTACTTC. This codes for CASRSTGGSYEQYF.

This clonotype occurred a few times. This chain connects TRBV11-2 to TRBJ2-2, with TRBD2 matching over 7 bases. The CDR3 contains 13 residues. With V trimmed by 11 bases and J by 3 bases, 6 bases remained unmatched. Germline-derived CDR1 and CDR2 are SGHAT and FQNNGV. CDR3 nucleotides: TGTGCCGGACTAGAAGGGGACACCGGGGAGCTGTTTTTT. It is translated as CAGLEGDTGELFF.

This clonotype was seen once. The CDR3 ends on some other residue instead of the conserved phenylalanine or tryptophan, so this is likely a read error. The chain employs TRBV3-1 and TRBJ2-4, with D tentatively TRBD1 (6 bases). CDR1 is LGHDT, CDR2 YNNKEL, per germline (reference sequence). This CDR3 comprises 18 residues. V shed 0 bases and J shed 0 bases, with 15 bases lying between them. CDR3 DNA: TGTGCCAGCAGCCAAGACCGCGGACAGTCACTAGCCAAAAACATTCAGTACATC. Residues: CASSQDRGQSLAKNIQYI.

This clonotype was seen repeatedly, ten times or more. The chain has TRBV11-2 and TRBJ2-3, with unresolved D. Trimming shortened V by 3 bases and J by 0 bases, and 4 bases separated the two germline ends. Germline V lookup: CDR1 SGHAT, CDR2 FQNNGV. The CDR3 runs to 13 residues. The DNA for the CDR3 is TGTGCCAGCAGCTTTCCTAGCACAGATACGCAGTATTTT. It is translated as CASSFPSTDTQYF. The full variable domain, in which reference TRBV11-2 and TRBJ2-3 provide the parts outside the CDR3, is EAGVAQSPRYKIIEKRQSVAFWCNPISGHATLYWYQQILGQGPKLLIQFQNNGVVDDSQLPKDRFSAERLKGVDSTLKIQPAKLEDSAVYLCASSFPSTDTQYFGPGTRLTVL.

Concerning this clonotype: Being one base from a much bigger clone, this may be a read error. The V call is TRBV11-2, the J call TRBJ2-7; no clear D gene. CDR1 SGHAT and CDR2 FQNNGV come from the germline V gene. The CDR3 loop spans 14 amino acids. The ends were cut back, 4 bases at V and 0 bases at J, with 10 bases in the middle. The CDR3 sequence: CASSSRSGSYEQYF. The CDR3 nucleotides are TGTGCCAGCAGCTCCAGGTCAGGCTCCTACGAGCAGTACTTC.

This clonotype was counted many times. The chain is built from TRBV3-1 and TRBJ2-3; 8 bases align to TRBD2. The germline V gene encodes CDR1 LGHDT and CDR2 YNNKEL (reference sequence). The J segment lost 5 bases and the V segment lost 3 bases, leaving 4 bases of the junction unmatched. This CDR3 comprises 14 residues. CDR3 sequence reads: CASSQSGGGDTQYF. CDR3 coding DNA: TGTGCCAGCAGCCAGTCCGGGGGGGGAGATACGCAGTATTTT.

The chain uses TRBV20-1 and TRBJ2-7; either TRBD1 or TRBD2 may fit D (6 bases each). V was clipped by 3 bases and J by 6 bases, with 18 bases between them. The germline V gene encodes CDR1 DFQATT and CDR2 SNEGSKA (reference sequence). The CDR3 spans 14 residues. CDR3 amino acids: CSASLGGRNTEQYF. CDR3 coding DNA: TGCAGTGCTAGCTTGGGGGGCCGAAATACCGAGCAGTACTTC.

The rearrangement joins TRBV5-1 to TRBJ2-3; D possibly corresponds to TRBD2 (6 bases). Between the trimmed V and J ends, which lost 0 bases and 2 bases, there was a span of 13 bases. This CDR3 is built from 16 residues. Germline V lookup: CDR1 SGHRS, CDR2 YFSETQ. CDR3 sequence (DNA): TGCGCCAGCAGCTTGGCCCGAGCGGGCTACACAGATACGCAGTATTTT. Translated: CASSLARAGYTDTQYF.

The CDR3 reads CASSYTTGEVRTNYGYTF. The CDR3 DNA is TGTGCCAGCAGTTATACGACAGGAGAAGTTCGGACTAACTATGGCTACACCTTC. This rearrangement joins TRBV6-5 to TRBJ1-2; TRBD1 might be the D (6 bases). V lost 3 bases and J 0 bases, leaving 20 bases between the germline ends. The CDR3 runs to 18 residues. Germline CDR1 reads MNHEY; CDR2 reads SVGAGI.

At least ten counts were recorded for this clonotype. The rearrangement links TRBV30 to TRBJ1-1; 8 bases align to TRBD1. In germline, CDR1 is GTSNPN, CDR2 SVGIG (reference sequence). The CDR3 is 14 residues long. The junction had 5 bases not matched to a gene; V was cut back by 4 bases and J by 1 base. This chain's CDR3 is CAWKKGQANTEAFF. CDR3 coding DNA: TGTGCCTGGAAGAAGGGACAGGCGAACACTGAAGCTTTCTTT.